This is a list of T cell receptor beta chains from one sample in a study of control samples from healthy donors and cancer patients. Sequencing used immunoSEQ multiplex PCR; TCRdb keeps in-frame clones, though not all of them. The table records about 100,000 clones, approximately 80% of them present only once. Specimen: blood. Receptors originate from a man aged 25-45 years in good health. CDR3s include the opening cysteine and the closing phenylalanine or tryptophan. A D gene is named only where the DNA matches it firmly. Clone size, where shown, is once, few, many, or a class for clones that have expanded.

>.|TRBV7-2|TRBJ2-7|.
CASSLDLGKSYEQYF
TGTGCCAGCAGCTTAGATCTAGGGAAGTCCTACGAGCAGTACTTC
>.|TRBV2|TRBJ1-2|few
CASSESGTALGGYTF
TGTGCCAGCAGTGAATCTGGGACGGCTTTGGGAGGCTACACCTTC
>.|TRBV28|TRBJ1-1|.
CASSLTRNTEAFF
TGTGCCAGCAGTTTAACCCGGAACACTGAAGCTTTCTTT
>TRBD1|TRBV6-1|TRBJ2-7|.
CASSEMDRVGDEQYF
TGTGCCAGCAGTGAAATGGACAGGGTGGGTGACGAGCAGTACTTC
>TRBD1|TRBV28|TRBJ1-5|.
CASSSPRGHQPQHF
TGTGCCAGCAGTTCGCCCAGGGGGCATCAGCCCCAGCATTTT
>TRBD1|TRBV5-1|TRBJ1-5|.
CASSFSPTGENSNQPQHF
TGCGCCAGCAGCTTTAGCCCAACAGGGGAAAATAGCAATCAGCCCCAGCATTTT
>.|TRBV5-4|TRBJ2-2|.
CASSFGWGETGELFF
TGTGCCAGCAGCTTTGGGTGGGGGGAAACCGGGGAGCTGTTTTTT
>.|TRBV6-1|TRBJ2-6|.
CASSERGRKPGANVLTF
TGTGCCAGCAGTGAGCGGGGACGGAAACCTGGGGCCAACGTCCTGACTTTC
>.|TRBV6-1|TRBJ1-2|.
CASSEAPDPRYTF
TGTGCCAGCAGTGAAGCGCCGGACCCAAGATACACCTTC
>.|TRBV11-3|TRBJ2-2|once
CASSHRTPSNTGELFF
TGTGCCAGCAGCCATAGGACACCCTCGAACACCGGGGAGCTGTTTTTT
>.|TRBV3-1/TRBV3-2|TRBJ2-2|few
CASSQAYTGELFF
TGTGCCAGCAGCCAAGCATACACCGGGGAGCTGTTTTTT
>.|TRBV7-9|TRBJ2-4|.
CASSLGEESAKNIQYF
TGTGCCAGCAGCTTAGGGGAAGAGTCCGCCAAAAACATTCAGTACTTC
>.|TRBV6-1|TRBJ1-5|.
CASSENRGANQPQHF
TGTGCCAGCAGTGAAAATCGGGGGGCAAATCAGCCCCAGCATTTT
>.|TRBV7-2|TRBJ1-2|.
CASSPTPGGGYTF
TGTGCCAGCAGCCCCACCCCCGGGGGGGGCTACACCTTC
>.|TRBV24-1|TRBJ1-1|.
CATSDQNRAEAFF
TGTGCCACCAGTGACCAGAATAGGGCTGAAGCTTTCTTT
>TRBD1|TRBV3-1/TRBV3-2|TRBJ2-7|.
CASSQVPFTGTVSKEQYF
TGTGCCAGCAGCCAAGTTCCCTTTACCGGGACAGTCTCGAAGGAGCAGTACTTC
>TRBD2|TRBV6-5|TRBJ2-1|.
CASSYQTVGGEQFF
TGTGCCAGCAGTTACCAGACAGTGGGGGGGGAGCAGTTCTTC
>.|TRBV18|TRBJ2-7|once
CASSPDGYEQYF
TGTGCCAGCTCACCGGACGGCTACGAGCAGTACTTC
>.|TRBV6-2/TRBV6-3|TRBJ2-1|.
CASSSDRPDYNEQFF
TGTGCCAGCAGTTCGGACAGACCGGACTACAATGAGCAGTTCTTC
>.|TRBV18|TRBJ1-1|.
CASSPQGTGNTEAFF
TGTGCCAGCTCACCACAGGGTACGGGCAACACTGAAGCTTTCTTT
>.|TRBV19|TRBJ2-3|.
CASSPRWGGITDTQYF
TGTGCCAGTAGCCCTCGGTGGGGCGGGATCACAGATACGCAGTATTTT
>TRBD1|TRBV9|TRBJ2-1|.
CASSALPFTGQDNEQFF
TGTGCCAGCAGCGCCCTACCTTTCACGGGACAGGATAATGAGCAGTTCTTC
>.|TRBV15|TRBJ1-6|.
CATSRDRRGSPLHF
TGTGCCACCAGCAGAGATCGTAGAGGTTCACCCCTCCACTTT
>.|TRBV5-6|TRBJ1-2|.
CASSSSNYGYTF
TGTGCCAGCAGCAGTAGTAACTATGGCTACACCTTC
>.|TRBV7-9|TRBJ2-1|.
CASSSILLAESYNEQFF
TGTGCCAGCAGCTCAATCCTTTTAGCGGAATCCTACAATGAGCAGTTCTTC
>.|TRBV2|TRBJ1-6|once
CATSTTGMFNSPLHF
TGTGCCACAAGTACAACAGGGATGTTTAATTCACCCCTCCACTTT